The rows below give T cell receptor beta chains drawn from one sample of a study of yellow fever vaccine responses in identical twins. TCRdb recomputed calls from the RT-PCR reads with MiXCR, one row per CDR3 protein. This sample has approximately 20,000 distinct CDR3 sequences; over 65% occur once, and the top ten carry 2.5%. The source was T cells from blood (PBMCs), unsorted or a sorted subset (not recorded which), collected before or after yellow fever vaccination (not recorded which). The receptors originated from a woman aged 18-29 years who received the yellow fever vaccine. Each CDR3 is given with its conserved first and last residue. D genes are given only for firm matches. Size values are once, few and many counts, or a class for expanded clones, and some rows have none.

d_gene: -; j_gene: TRBJ2-5; v_gene: TRBV3-1; abundance: -; len: 14; CDR3aa: CASSLRTGLGTQYF; CDR3nt: TGTGCCAGCAGCCTCCGGACCGGGCTAGGGACCCAGTACTTC
d_gene: TRBD2; j_gene: TRBJ2-3; v_gene: TRBV11-1; abundance: few; len: 16; CDR3aa: CASSLAPSGRTDTQYF; CDR3nt: TGTGCCAGCAGCTTAGCTCCTAGCGGGAGAACAGATACGCAGTATTTT
d_gene: -; j_gene: TRBJ1-5; v_gene: TRBV19; abundance: -; len: 13; CDR3aa: CASSPSGGQPQHF; CDR3nt: TGTGCCAGTAGTCCCTCCGGCGGTCAGCCCCAGCATTTT
d_gene: -; j_gene: TRBJ2-1; v_gene: TRBV18; abundance: -; len: 16; CDR3aa: CASSPVDSSVYNEQFF; CDR3nt: TGTGCCAGCTCACCCGTGGACTCTAGCGTGTACAATGAGCAGTTCTTC
d_gene: -; j_gene: TRBJ2-5; v_gene: TRBV28; abundance: few; len: 14; CDR3aa: CASSLGSYQETQYF; CDR3nt: TGTGCCAGCAGTTTGGGCAGTTACCAAGAGACCCAGTACTTC
d_gene: -; j_gene: TRBJ2-1; v_gene: TRBV21-1; abundance: few; len: 13; CDR3aa: CASRVGQYNEQFF; CDR3nt: TGTGCCAGCAGAGTTGGTCAGTACAATGAGCAGTTCTTC
d_gene: TRBD1; j_gene: TRBJ2-6; v_gene: TRBV24-1; abundance: -; len: 17; CDR3aa: CATSDQRTGLGANVLTF; CDR3nt: TGTGCCACCAGTGACCAGAGGACAGGGTTAGGGGCCAACGTCCTGACTTTC
d_gene: -; j_gene: TRBJ2-1; v_gene: TRBV14; abundance: few; len: 13; CDR3aa: CASSQGQINEQFF; CDR3nt: TGTGCCAGCAGCCAAGGACAGATTAATGAGCAGTTCTTC
d_gene: TRBD1; j_gene: TRBJ2-2; v_gene: TRBV24-1; abundance: -; len: 13; CDR3aa: CATSAQGVGELFF; CDR3nt: TGTGCCACCAGTGCACAGGGGGTCGGGGAGCTGTTTTTT
d_gene: -; j_gene: TRBJ1-6; v_gene: TRBV4-2; abundance: -; len: 14; CDR3aa: CASSPGLTNSPLHF; CDR3nt: TGTGCCAGCAGCCCCGGTCTAACTAATTCACCCCTCCACTTT
d_gene: -; j_gene: TRBJ1-6; v_gene: TRBV18; abundance: -; len: 15; CDR3aa: CASSRPGQANSPLHF; CDR3nt: TGTGCCAGCTCGCGTCCGGGACAAGCTAATTCACCCCTCCACTTT
d_gene: -; j_gene: TRBJ2-1; v_gene: TRBV18; abundance: -; len: 11; CDR3aa: CASSPGNEQFF; CDR3nt: TGTGCCAGCTCACCCGGGAATGAGCAGTTCTTC
d_gene: -; j_gene: TRBJ1-1; v_gene: TRBV5-1; abundance: once; len: 15; CDR3aa: CASSLADSSNTEAFF; CDR3nt: TGCGCCAGCAGCTTGGCCGACAGCTCGAACACTGAAGCTTTCTTT
d_gene: TRBD1; j_gene: TRBJ2-3; v_gene: TRBV11-3; abundance: few; len: 16; CDR3aa: CASSVGQGASTDTQYF; CDR3nt: TGTGCCAGCAGCGTGGGGCAGGGGGCCAGCACAGATACGCAGTATTTT
d_gene: TRBD1; j_gene: TRBJ1-1; v_gene: TRBV5-1; abundance: -; len: 13; CDR3aa: CASSSPGTAEAFF; CDR3nt: TGCGCCAGCAGCTCCCCGGGGACAGCTGAAGCTTTCTTT
d_gene: -; j_gene: TRBJ2-2; v_gene: TRBV9; abundance: -; len: 16; CDR3aa: CASSAETGFNTGELFF; CDR3nt: TGTGCCAGCAGCGCCGAGACAGGTTTTAACACCGGGGAGCTGTTTTTT
d_gene: TRBD1; j_gene: TRBJ1-1; v_gene: TRBV10-1; abundance: -; len: 14; CDR3aa: CASSESDRTPEAFF; CDR3nt: TGCGCCAGCAGTGAGTCGGACAGGACCCCTGAAGCTTTCTTT
d_gene: TRBD1; j_gene: TRBJ1-1; v_gene: TRBV10-3; abundance: -; len: 12; CDR3aa: CAISGTGGKAFF; CDR3nt: TGTGCCATCAGTGGGACAGGCGGGAAGGCTTTCTTT
d_gene: TRBD1; j_gene: TRBJ1-1; v_gene: TRBV6-7; abundance: few; len: 16; CDR3aa: CASSYSRPGTDTEAFF; CDR3nt: TGTGCCAGCAGTTACTCAAGGCCCGGGACAGACACTGAAGCTTTCTTT
d_gene: TRBD2; j_gene: TRBJ2-1; v_gene: TRBV13; abundance: -; len: 16; CDR3aa: CASSSASLAHYNEQFF; CDR3nt: TGTGCCAGCAGCTCCGCCTCACTAGCGCACTACAATGAGCAGTTCTTC
d_gene: TRBD1; j_gene: TRBJ2-1; v_gene: TRBV20-1; abundance: -; len: 16; CDR3aa: CSARDYKGQGLNEQFF; CDR3nt: TGCAGTGCTAGAGATTATAAGGGACAGGGGTTGAATGAGCAGTTCTTC
d_gene: -; j_gene: TRBJ1-4; v_gene: TRBV4-1; abundance: -; len: 14; CDR3aa: CASSHGLPEAELFF; CDR3nt: TGCGCCAGCAGCCATGGTCTTCCCGAGGCGGAACTGTTTTTT
d_gene: -; j_gene: TRBJ1-2; v_gene: TRBV29-1; abundance: -; len: 12; CDR3aa: CSVTLVGYGYTF; CDR3nt: TGCAGCGTGACTTTAGTTGGCTATGGCTACACCTTC
d_gene: -; j_gene: TRBJ2-7; v_gene: TRBV18; abundance: -; len: 17; CDR3aa: CASSPRSPLVGPWEQYF; CDR3nt: TGTGCCAGCTCACCAAGGAGCCCCCTTGTGGGACCCTGGGAGCAGTACTTC
d_gene: -; j_gene: TRBJ1-3; v_gene: TRBV9; abundance: -; len: 14; CDR3aa: CASSEKTGGNTIYF; CDR3nt: TGTGCCAGCAGCGAGAAGACAGGAGGAAACACCATATATTTT
d_gene: -; j_gene: TRBJ2-7; v_gene: TRBV7-6; abundance: -; len: 16; CDR3aa: CASSPQGSGSSYEQYF; CDR3nt: TGTGCCAGCAGCCCCCAGGGGAGCGGGTCATCCTACGAGCAGTACTTC
d_gene: -; j_gene: TRBJ2-5; v_gene: TRBV12-2; abundance: -; len: 14; CDR3aa: CASRRGIRRETQYF; CDR3nt: TGTGCAAGTCGCCGGGGAATCAGGCGGGAGACCCAGTACTTC
d_gene: TRBD1; j_gene: TRBJ1-4; v_gene: TRBV7-1; abundance: -; len: 14; CDR3aa: CASSSTGSNEKLFF; CDR3nt: TGTGCCAGCAGCTCGACAGGGTCTAATGAAAAACTGTTTTTT
d_gene: -; j_gene: TRBJ1-4; v_gene: TRBV29-1; abundance: few; len: 15; CDR3aa: CSANGDAATNEKLFF; CDR3nt: TGCAGCGCCAATGGGGACGCAGCAACTAATGAAAAACTGTTTTTT
d_gene: -; j_gene: TRBJ2-1; v_gene: TRBV4-3; abundance: -; len: 18; CDR3aa: CASSRKYWESGPGNEQFF; CDR3nt: TGCGCCAGCAGCCGAAAATATTGGGAAAGCGGACCGGGCAATGAGCAGTTCTTC
d_gene: -; j_gene: TRBJ1-2; v_gene: TRBV2; abundance: -; len: 12; CDR3aa: CASSEQDYGYTF; CDR3nt: TGTGCCAGCAGTGAACAGGACTATGGCTACACCTTC
d_gene: -; j_gene: TRBJ2-7; v_gene: TRBV7-6; abundance: -; len: 13; CDR3aa: CASTPGASYEQYF; CDR3nt: TGTGCCAGCACCCCCGGGGCCTCCTACGAGCAGTACTTC
d_gene: -; j_gene: TRBJ1-2; v_gene: TRBV20-1; abundance: -; len: 11; CDR3aa: CSADNLYGYTF; CDR3nt: TGCAGTGCAGACAACCTCTATGGCTACACCTTC
d_gene: -; j_gene: TRBJ1-1; v_gene: TRBV20-1; abundance: -; len: 15; CDR3aa: CSARDIQAMNTEAFF; CDR3nt: TGCAGTGCTAGGGACATCCAAGCGATGAACACTGAAGCTTTCTTT
d_gene: TRBD2; j_gene: TRBJ2-3; v_gene: TRBV29-1; abundance: once; len: 16; CDR3aa: CSVVTSGRASTDTQYF; CDR3nt: TGCAGCGTTGTAACTAGCGGGAGAGCGAGCACAGATACGCAGTATTTT
d_gene: -; j_gene: TRBJ2-1; v_gene: TRBV15; abundance: -; len: 11; CDR3aa: CATSRGNEQFF; CDR3nt: TGTGCCACCAGCAGAGGCAATGAGCAGTTCTTC
d_gene: TRBD2; j_gene: TRBJ2-2; v_gene: TRBV11-1; abundance: -; len: 18; CDR3aa: CASSLFVASGDYTGELFF; CDR3nt: TGTGCCAGCAGCTTATTCGTCGCTAGCGGGGACTACACCGGGGAGCTGTTTTTT
d_gene: -; j_gene: TRBJ1-6; v_gene: TRBV5-8; abundance: -; len: 14; CDR3aa: CASSSDIRNSPLHF; CDR3nt: TGTGCCAGCAGCTCGGACATCCGGAATTCACCCCTCCACTTT
d_gene: -; j_gene: TRBJ2-5; v_gene: TRBV28; abundance: -; len: 15; CDR3aa: CASSSGQPLRETQYF; CDR3nt: TGTGCCAGCAGTTCCGGACAGCCGCTTCGGGAGACCCAGTACTTC